The 30 T cell receptor beta chains presented below share a single source sample, sequenced in a study of T cell repertoires in cytomegalovirus infection. Each CDR3 protein is one row after TCRdb ran MiXCR on the reads. Of some 800,000 distinct CDR3 sequences in the sample, 25% to 35% were seen once. These receptors are not linked to any known antigen. Specimen: cultured CD8+ T cells from PBMCs, collected from culture after CMV antigen stimulation. These receptors came from a human donor in good health (CMV status not recorded). Some clones in this sample may be carry-over from other donors' samples.

This clonotype was seen more than once but under ten times. This chain links TRBV6-2 or TRBV6-3 with TRBJ2-5; TRBD2 is a possible D gene (5 bases). Germline values: CDR1 MNHEY, CDR2 SVGEGT. V lost 7 bases and J lost 3, with 18 bases in between. This CDR3 contains 15 residues. The CDR3 DNA reads as TGTGCCAGCAATCATCCGGGAAACATCAAAGAGACCCAGTACTTC. This codes for CASNHPGNIKETQYF.

The gene calls are TRBV6-2 or TRBV6-3 and TRBJ2-3; 8 bases line up with TRBD2. J was trimmed by 3 bases and V by 6 bases; bases with no gene match: 8. In germline, CDR1 is MNHEY, CDR2 SVGEGT. The CDR3 length is 15 residues. The CDR3 DNA reads as TGTGCCAGCAGCTTAGCGGGACCCACTACAGATACGCAGTATTTT. Residues: CASSLAGPTTDTQYF.

This clonotype was recorded a few times. The J gene is TRBJ2-7, the V gene TRBV7-2; D gene uncertain. Germline V CDR1 and CDR2: SGHTA, FQGNSA. The CDR3 runs to 12 residues. V was clipped by 2 bases and J by 4 bases, with 6 bases between them. The CDR3 spells CASSLNGYEQYV. The CDR3 nucleotides are TGTGCCAGCAGCTTAAATGGGTACGAGCAGTACGTC.

The chain recombines TRBV7-9 with TRBJ1-4; weak D call: TRBD1 (5 bases). The germline gives CDR1 SEHNR, CDR2 FQNEAQ (reference sequence). The CDR3 covers 13 residues. Trimming stripped 4 bases from V and 7 bases from J, with 10 bases between. The chain's CDR3 is CASSSGSAEKLFF. The CDR3 DNA is TGTGCCAGCAGCTCAGGGTCAGCTGAAAAACTGTTTTTT.

This chain links TRBV19 with TRBJ2-1; 8 bases are shared with TRBD1. This CDR3 has 11 residues. Germline V gene lookup returns CDR1 LNHDA and CDR2 SQIVND (reference sequence). V lost 10 bases to trimming and J lost 13 bases; unmatched junction nucleotides: 9. The chain's CDR3 is CATIQTGVQFF. The CDR3 nucleotides are TGTGCCACCATACAGACAGGGGTTCAGTTCTTC.

This clonotype was recorded at least ten times. This sequence joins TRBV7-8 and TRBJ2-1, with TRBD1 as a possible D gene (5 bases). The V end was cut by 4 bases, the J end by 5 bases, with 24 bases between. This CDR3 spans 18 amino acids. CDR1 is SGHVS and CDR2 is FQNEAQ in the germline V gene. CDR3 loop: CASSSGWGYTGADNEQFF. CDR3 sequence (DNA): TGTGCCAGCAGCTCCGGGTGGGGATACACAGGAGCCGACAATGAGCAGTTCTTC. Full variable domain (missing parts from reference TRBV7-8 and TRBJ2-1): GAGVSQSPRYKVAKRGQDVALRCDPISGHVSLFWYQQALGQGPEFLTYFQNEAQLDKSGLPSDRFFAERPEGSVSTLKIQRTQQEDSAVYLCASSSGWGYTGADNEQFFGPGTRLTVL.

This clonotype was seen only a few times. The genes are TRBV6-2 or TRBV6-3 and TRBJ2-6, with 8 positions matching TRBD1. Germline CDR1 MNHEY, CDR2 SVGEGT. V was pared by 0 bases and J by 1 base, with 11 bases of the junction left unmatched. The CDR3 is 20 amino acids. The CDR3: CASSYSGSAGGKSGANVLTF. CDR3 coding DNA: TGTGCCAGCAGTTACTCGGGTTCGGCAGGGGGCAAATCTGGGGCCAACGTCCTGACTTTC.

V is TRBV19 and J is TRBJ2-7; D is unresolved. The germline V gene encodes CDR1 LNHDA and CDR2 SQIVND (reference sequence). The ends were cut back, 5 bases at V and 2 bases at J, with 13 bases in the middle. The CDR3 loop spans 14 amino acids. CDR3 protein: CASSLSLATYEQYV. In DNA form, the CDR3 reads TGTGCCAGTAGTCTCTCTTTGGCAACCTACGAGCAGTACGTC.

At least ten counts were recorded for this clonotype. The chain combines TRBV7-2 with TRBJ1-3, with D possibly TRBD1 on 5 matching bases. Germline loops: CDR1 SGHTA, CDR2 FQGNSA. Trimming removed 3 bases from V and 0 bases from J, with 12 bases in between. The CDR3 is made up of 16 amino acids. CDR3 sequence (DNA): TGTGCCAGCAGCTTGGGGGGGACCTACTCTGGAAACACCATATATTTT. It translates to CASSLGGTYSGNTIYF.

This chain links TRBV4-2 with TRBJ2-2; D remains ambiguous. The CDR3 sequence is 14 residues long. Germline CDR1 reads LGHNA; CDR2 reads YNFKEQ. The V gene lost 0 bases and the J gene lost 3 bases, with 5 bases spanning the gap. Here the CDR3 reads CASSQDWDTGELFF. DNA for the CDR3: TGTGCCAGCAGCCAAGATTGGGACACCGGGGAGCTGTTTTTT.

This clonotype was seen repeatedly, ten times or more. The chain recombines TRBV12-3 or TRBV12-4 with TRBJ1-4, with 9 bases lining up with TRBD1. This CDR3 is 14 amino acids long. Germline trimming cut 5 bases from V and 3 bases from J; bases unmatched to any gene: 1. This CDR3 reads CASSRQGANEKLFF. Written as DNA, the CDR3 is TGTGCCAGCAGTCGACAGGGGGCTAATGAAAAACTGTTTTTT.

This clonotype came up once. The junction does not match germline at one end; this may be a read error. The chain employs TRBV2 and TRBJ1-3, with D unclear. Germline CDR1 reads SNHLY; CDR2 reads FYNNEI. The CDR3 consists of 15 residues. The chain's CDR3 is CAVGVPVFSGKTIYF. The CDR3 region has the DNA TGTGCCGTCGGGGTTCCCGTATTTTCTGGAAAAACCATATATTTT.

The rearrangement links TRBV11-2 to TRBJ1-1; perhaps TRBD1 as D (6 bases). The V and J ends lost 0 bases and 5 bases respectively, with 13 bases between them. The CDR3 is made up of 15 amino acids. Germline loops: CDR1 SGHAT, CDR2 FQNNGV. The CDR3 DNA reads as TGTGCCAGCAGCTTAGATGTGACAGGACGAACTGAAGCTTTCTTT. It is translated as CASSLDVTGRTEAFF.

The V call is TRBV27, the J call TRBJ1-6; no reliable D call. With 8 bases removed from V and 7 bases from J, the gap between germline ends came to 12 bases. The CDR3 runs 13 residues. Per the germline V gene, CDR1 is MNHEY and CDR2 is SMNVEV (reference sequence). The CDR3 sequence is CASSLGINSPLHF. CDR3 DNA sequence: TGTGCCAGCTCCCTAGGAATCAATTCACCCCTCCACTTT.

This clonotype was observed a handful of times. The rearrangement links TRBV27 to TRBJ2-1; 10 nucleotides align to TRBD2. There are 14 residues in the CDR3. The germline V gene encodes CDR1 MNHEY and CDR2 SMNVEV (reference sequence). The V gene end was trimmed by 4 bases and the J gene end by 4 bases; junction bases not matched to a gene: 1. As DNA, the CDR3 is TGTGCCAGCAGTTGGACTAGCGGTTACAATGAGCAGTTCTTC. Its protein is CASSWTSGYNEQFF.

CDR3 in DNA: TGTGCCAGCACTGGGTACGATTCACCCCTCCACTTT. It yields the protein CASTGYDSPLHF. The V and J genes are TRBV7-6 and TRBJ1-6; D remains ambiguous. V was clipped by 7 bases and J by 8 bases, with 9 bases between them. This CDR3 region has 12 residues. Germline CDR1 SGHVS, CDR2 FNYEAQ.

This sequence joins TRBV7-6 and TRBJ2-1, with D perhaps TRBD1 or TRBD2 (6 bases each). V was clipped by 1 base and J by 9 bases, with 25 bases between them. CDR3 length equals 18 residues. The germline gives CDR1 SGHVS, CDR2 FNYEAQ. CDR3 sequence reads: CASSLDPPLAWGRSEQFF. The CDR3 DNA follows: TGTGCCAGCAGCTTAGATCCCCCTCTAGCGTGGGGGCGGAGTGAGCAGTTCTTC.

The chain couples TRBV6-2 or TRBV6-3 to TRBJ2-5; no clear D gene. This CDR3 has 14 amino acids. Trimming removed 6 bases at V and 5 bases at J, with 16 bases between. Germline-derived CDR1 and CDR2 are MNHEY and SVGEGT. CDR3 in DNA: TGTGCCAGCAGCAATAGACTCCCTGGGGAGACCCAGTACTTC. Amino acid sequence: CASSNRLPGETQYF.

In this sample, this clonotype turned up once. This sequence joins TRBV5-1 and TRBJ2-7; 8 nucleotides match TRBD1. Per germline, CDR1 SGHRS and CDR2 YFSETQ. The CDR3 has 20 residues. Germline trimming cut 4 bases from V and 0 bases from J; bases unmatched to any gene: 21. This CDR3 reads CASSPTGQGNLLPDSYEQYF. The CDR3 bases are TGCGCCAGCAGCCCCACCGGACAGGGTAATTTACTCCCCGACTCCTACGAGCAGTACTTC.

This clonotype was observed a few times. V gene TRBV4-2 combines with J gene TRBJ2-1, with TRBD2 matching 8 bases. This CDR3 comprises 19 residues. V shed 0 bases, J shed 12 bases, and the junction held 22 bases outside the gene matches. Germline assignment: CDR1 LGHNA and CDR2 YNFKEQ. The CDR3 DNA is TGTGCCAGCAGCCAAGATCAGCGGGGGTTTGATGGGACACGGCTTTCGCAGTTCTTC. Translating it yields CASSQDQRGFDGTRLSQFF.

The J gene is TRBJ2-7, the V gene TRBV11-2; D not certain. The CDR3 loop spans 11 amino acids. With 4 bases removed from V and 7 bases from J, the gap between germline ends came to 8 bases. Germline-derived CDR1 and CDR2 are SGHAT and FQNNGV. CDR3: CASSSSKEQYV. As DNA, the CDR3 is TGTGCCAGCAGCTCGTCCAAAGAGCAGTACGTC.

This clonotype was detected only a few times. This chain links TRBV6-1 with TRBJ2-5; no clear D. The germline V gene encodes CDR1 MNHNS and CDR2 SASEGT. CDR3 length equals 15 residues. V shed 4 bases and J shed 4 bases, with 16 bases lying between them. The DNA for the CDR3 is TGTGCCAGCAGTGGACGGTCGGGCTACGGAGAGACCCAGTACTTC. Translation: CASSGRSGYGETQYF.

The count of this clonotype is one. Germline and junction disagree at one end, which may indicate a read error. The chain recombines TRBV11-2 with TRBJ2-1, with 7 nucleotides matching TRBD1. Germline CDR1 SGHAT, CDR2 FQNNGV. The CDR3 covers 11 residues. The CDR3 DNA reads as TGTGCCAGCAGCTTCGCAGGGGGTAAGGACTTC. Its translation: CASSFAGGKDF. The full variable domain, rest sourced from reference TRBV11-2 and TRBJ2-1, is EAGVAQSPRYKIIEKRQSVAFWCNPISGHATLYWYQQILGQGPKLLIQFQNNGVVDDSQLPKDRFSAERLKGVDSTLKIQPAKLEDSAVYLCASSFAGGKDFGPGTRLTVL.

This CDR3 reads CASGPGPGSGNEQFF. CDR3 DNA sequence: TGTGCTAGTGGTCCCGGACCGGGGTCTGGGAATGAGCAGTTCTTC. The chain carries TRBV12-5 and TRBJ2-1; D is possibly TRBD2 (5 bases). V lost 5 bases to trimming and J lost 7 bases, with 18 bases between them. The CDR3 spans 15 residues. Germline values: CDR1 LGHNT, CDR2 FRNRAP.

This clonotype was picked up a small number of times. The chain recombines TRBV6-1 with TRBJ1-6; no reliable D call. CDR1 MNHNS and CDR2 SASEGT come from the germline V gene. CDR3 length: 14 residues. Trimming shortened V by 1 base and J by 5 bases, and 6 bases separated the two germline ends. CDR3 sequence: CASSEGQHNSPLHF. In DNA form, the CDR3 reads TGTGCCAGCAGTGAAGGGCAGCATAATTCACCCCTCCACTTT.

The V gene is TRBV4-1, the J gene TRBJ1-1; the D is unclear. Trimming removed 2 bases at V and 6 bases at J, with 13 bases between. Per the germline V gene, CDR1 is MGHRA and CDR2 is YSYEKL. This CDR3 is 14 amino acids long. CDR3 coding DNA: TGCGCCAGCAGCCAACCGTCTGGGAGGGCTGAAGCTTTCTTT. Its protein is CASSQPSGRAEAFF.

This clonotype was seen once. V usage is TRBV7-9 and J usage is TRBJ2-5; D is undetermined. The CDR3 covers 17 residues. Germline CDR1 SEHNR, CDR2 FQNEAQ (reference sequence). Trimming left V 1 base short and J 7 bases short, with 22 bases between. CDR3 bases: TGTGCCAGCAGCTTAGGAAGCCAGCTAATGGTGTGGGTGACCCAGTACTTC. Protein product: CASSLGSQLMVWVTQYF.

This chain joins TRBV27 and TRBJ2-1, with TRBD1 as a possible D gene (7 bases). With 6 bases removed from V and 3 bases from J, the gap between germline ends came to 21 bases. Germline assignment: CDR1 MNHEY and CDR2 SMNVEV (reference sequence). This CDR3 contains 17 residues. The CDR3 sequence: CASRDRDEGLLYNEQFF. CDR3 DNA sequence: TGTGCCAGCAGAGACAGGGATGAGGGACTGCTCTACAATGAGCAGTTCTTC.

This clonotype appeared a few times. V and J are TRBV6-5 and TRBJ2-5; 8 bases match TRBD1. The J segment lost 5 bases and the V segment lost 1 base, leaving 9 bases of the junction unmatched. CDR3 length: 16 amino acids. Per the germline V gene, CDR1 is MNHEY and CDR2 is SVGAGI. The CDR3 sequence: CASSYWDRSLGETQYF. In DNA, the CDR3 is TGTGCCAGCAGTTACTGGGACAGGAGTTTAGGGGAGACCCAGTACTTC.

This clonotype has at least ten counts. This rearrangement joins TRBV7-8 to TRBJ2-1; TRBD2 agrees at 7 bases. CDR3 length: 16 residues. CDR1 SGHVS and CDR2 FQNEAQ come from the germline V gene. With 0 bases clipped from V and 2 bases from J, the junction kept 4 bases outside the gene matches. The CDR3 DNA reads as TGTGCCAGCAGCTTAGCAGCGGGATCTACCTACAATGAGCAGTTCTTC. Translating it yields CASSLAAGSTYNEQFF.